These 10 T cell receptor beta chains originate from one sample sequenced in a study of blood T cell repertoires in COVID-19. The method was immunoSEQ multiplex PCR; TCRdb's version includes in-frame clones alone and lacks a portion of them. This sample has 200,000 to 300,000 clones; around 89% occur once, and the top ten carry approximately 4.1%. The sample taken for sequencing was PBMCs or T cells enriched from blood (not recorded which). These receptors originate from a woman under 40 who had recovered from COVID-19.

Comments on this clone: Distinct nucleotide sequences in the sample also encode this CDR3. The rearrangement links TRBV9 to TRBJ2-1; D is possibly TRBD2 (5 bases). V shed 2 bases and J shed 5 bases, with 11 bases lying between them. From germline, CDR1 is SGDLS and CDR2 YYNGEE. This CDR3 is built from 14 residues. The CDR3 reads CASSVRWENNEQFF. Here the CDR3 DNA reads TGTGCCAGCAGCGTTAGGTGGGAGAACAATGAGCAGTTCTTC.

This chain connects TRBV5-1 to TRBJ2-3; 12 bases match TRBD1. The CDR3 has 17 residues. The V and J ends lost 2 bases and 5 bases, in that order; junction bases with no gene match: 9. Per the germline V gene, CDR1 is SGHRS and CDR2 is YFSETQ. The chain's CDR3 is CASSLSGTGGAGDTQYF. CDR3 DNA sequence: TGCGCCAGCAGCTTAAGTGGGACAGGGGGCGCGGGAGATACGCAGTATTTT.

The chain is built from TRBV19 and TRBJ1-4; weak D call: TRBD1 (5 bases). Looked up from germline, CDR1 is LNHDA and CDR2 is SQIVND (reference sequence). The CDR3 contains 17 residues. The germline V and J ends were trimmed by 6 bases and 3 bases, with 20 bases remaining between them. The chain's CDR3 is CASSRVGRGVSNEKLFF. CDR3 nucleotide sequence: TGTGCCAGTAGCCGGGTGGGGCGAGGTGTGTCTAATGAAAAACTGTTTTTT.

The chain couples TRBV6-2 or TRBV6-3 to TRBJ2-4; D perhaps matches TRBD2 (6 bases). V dropped 0 bases and J dropped 1 base, with 19 bases sitting between them. CDR3 length: 19 amino acids. The germline CDR1 and CDR2 sequences are MNHEY and SVGEGT. CDR3 amino acids: CASSYSMTNPGVAKNIQYF. The CDR3 DNA is TGTGCCAGCAGTTACTCAATGACAAATCCGGGGGTGGCCAAAAACATTCAGTACTTC.

This chain uses TRBV4-2 with TRBJ2-3; 9 bases fit TRBD2. The CDR3 is 20 residues long. V dropped 0 bases and J dropped 3; count of bases not matched to a gene: 16. CDR1 and CDR2 (germline): LGHNA, YNFKEQ. In DNA, the CDR3 is TGTGCCAGCAGCCAAGAAACTCTGACGCTGGGGGGACTAGCAACAGATACGCAGTATTTT. Protein sequence: CASSQETLTLGGLATDTQYF.

The J gene is TRBJ2-3, the V gene TRBV14; TRBD1 agrees at 7 bases. This CDR3 has 17 amino acids. The trim removed 1 base at V and 3 bases at J, leaving 10 bases unmatched. Per the germline V gene, CDR1 is SGHDN and CDR2 is FVKESK. CDR3 sequence reads: CASSQGVTGNDTDTQYF. DNA for the CDR3: TGTGCCAGCAGCCAAGGGGTGACAGGGAATGATACAGATACGCAGTATTTT. Looking up the rest from reference TRBV14 and TRBJ2-3 gives the full variable domain: EAGVTQFPSHSVIEKGQTVTLRCDPISGHDNLYWYRRVMGKEIKFLLHFVKESKQDESGMPNNRFLAERTGGTYSTLKVQPAELEDSGVYFCASSQGVTGNDTDTQYFGPGTRLTVL.

The chain has TRBV14 and TRBJ2-3; 8 nucleotides align to TRBD2. Trimming took 4 bases from V and 2 from J; bases not matched to a gene: 8. There are 16 residues in the CDR3. Germline loops: CDR1 SGHDN, CDR2 FVKESK. The CDR3 loop is CASSRGLAHLTDTQYF. The CDR3 nucleotides are TGTGCCAGCAGCCGCGGACTAGCCCATCTCACAGATACGCAGTATTTT.

The chain uses TRBV5-4 and TRBJ2-7, with 12 bases identical to TRBD2. The V segment lost 3 bases and the J segment 4 bases; nucleotides outside the gene matches: 5. Germline V lookup: CDR1 SGHNT, CDR2 YYREEE (reference sequence). The CDR3 consists of 15 residues. The CDR3 DNA is TGTGCCAGCAGCTCAGGACTAGCGGGAATGTACGAGCAGTACTTC. Translating it yields CASSSGLAGMYEQYF.

The chain recombines TRBV28 with TRBJ2-1; tentative D call: TRBD2 (6 bases). V lost 5 bases to trimming and J lost 3 bases, with 20 bases between them. This CDR3 is 17 amino acids long. In germline, CDR1 is MDHEN, CDR2 SYDVKM. The CDR3 here is CASSPLWGGGGYNEQFF. The CDR3 DNA reads TGTGCCAGCAGTCCTCTATGGGGAGGCGGAGGCTACAATGAGCAGTTCTTC.

The chain links TRBV11-2 to TRBJ2-3; TRBD2 matches at 7 bases. This CDR3 has 15 residues. The ends lost 5 bases at V and 2 bases at J; junction bases unmatched: 7. Germline-derived CDR1 and CDR2 are SGHAT and FQNNGV. CDR3 sequence (DNA): TGTGCCAGCAGCCCCGGCGGGAGCTCCACAGATACGCAGTATTTT. Protein sequence: CASSPGGSSTDTQYF.